This entry lists 30 T cell receptor beta chains sequenced from one sample in a study of T cells in Graves' hyperthyroidism and ophthalmopathy. RNA transcripts were the template for amplifying TCR beta CDR3 regions. Using the HTBI primer set, a first-round RT-PCR was run on the TCR CDR3. One entry per CDR3 protein results from TCRdb running MiXCR on the multiplex PCR reads. This repertoire shows roughly 180,000 distinct CDR3 sequences, over 7.5% found once; its top ten account for around 21%. Sequenced sample: blood. These receptors originate from a woman aged 18 to 35 with Graves' hyperthyroidism that later progressed to Graves' ophthalmopathy.

This clonotype came up many times. The genes are TRBV15 and TRBJ2-7; TRBD2 agrees at 11 bases. J was trimmed by 2 bases and V by 0 bases; bases with no gene match: 3. The CDR3 is 16 residues long. Per germline, CDR1 LNHNV and CDR2 YYDKDF (reference sequence). The CDR3 sequence is CATSREVAGGPYEQYF. The CDR3 nucleotides are TGTGCCACCAGCAGAGAAGTAGCGGGGGGGCCCTACGAGCAGTACTTC.

This clonotype turned up a few times. This sequence joins TRBV5-1 and TRBJ2-1; D not resolved. Looked up from germline, CDR1 is SGHRS and CDR2 is YFSETQ. The CDR3 spans 15 residues. V was trimmed by 0 bases and J by 0 bases, leaving 7 bases between them. CDR3 amino acids: CASSLGGYSYNEQFF. Here the CDR3 DNA reads TGCGCCAGCAGCTTGGGGGGTTACTCCTACAATGAGCAGTTCTTC.

This clonotype was observed at least ten times. The chain couples TRBV4-1 to TRBJ1-1; D is unclear. V lost 4 bases to trimming and J lost 1 base, with 10 bases between them. The CDR3 covers 14 residues. The germline V gene has CDR1 MGHRA and CDR2 YSYEKL. CDR3: CASSRHSGNTEAFF. DNA for the CDR3: TGCGCCAGCAGCCGCCACAGCGGGAACACTGAAGCTTTCTTT.

This clonotype was detected only a few times. The V call is TRBV19, the J call TRBJ2-1; 13 positions match TRBD2. Germline CDR1 reads LNHDA; CDR2 reads SQIVND (reference sequence). The V segment lost 6 bases and the J segment 0 bases; nucleotides outside the gene matches: 14. CDR3 length equals 20 residues. CDR3 in amino acids: CASSGGRGLAGLSSYNEQFF. In nucleotides, the CDR3 is TGTGCCAGTAGCGGCGGTAGGGGACTAGCGGGGTTAAGCTCCTACAATGAGCAGTTCTTC.

The rearrangement links TRBV24-1 to TRBJ2-2; D might be TRBD1 or TRBD2, each matching 5 bases. The CDR3 has 17 residues. The V end was cut by 9 bases, the J end by 6 bases, with 25 bases between. Germline lookup yields CDR1 KGHDR and CDR2 SFDVKD. The CDR3, as DNA: TGTGCCACCTCACCTTCCTGGGGAGAGGGGAGTTCCGGGGAGCTGTTTTTT. Its translation: CATSPSWGEGSSGELFF.

This clonotype was detected ten times or more. The rearrangement links TRBV7-2 to TRBJ1-5, with TRBD1 matching 11 bases. The V gene end was trimmed by 5 bases and the J gene end by 3 bases; junction bases not matched to a gene: 3. From germline, CDR1 is SGHTA and CDR2 FQGNSA. CDR3 length: 15 residues. As DNA, the CDR3 is TGTGCCAGCAGCGATGGACAGGGGGCCAATCAGCCCCAGCATTTT. Its translation is CASSDGQGANQPQHF.

This clonotype was found many times. The rearrangement joins TRBV28 to TRBJ1-5; D is undetermined. The ends were cut back, 7 bases at V and 6 bases at J, with 19 bases in the middle. CDR3 length: 15 amino acids. Germline V lookup: CDR1 MDHEN, CDR2 SYDVKM. DNA of the CDR3: TGTGCCAGCACAGTGGGAGGCGGGATTATTCAGCCCCAGCATTTT. Protein sequence: CASTVGGGIIQPQHF.

The DNA of the CDR3 is TGTGCCAGCAGCGGGGGGGGCAGTCAAGAGACCCAGTACTTC. Its translation: CASSGGGSQETQYF. The chain links TRBV9 to TRBJ2-5, with D perhaps matching TRBD2 (7 bases). The ends were cut back, 3 bases at V and 2 bases at J, with 11 bases in the middle. CDR3 length: 14 amino acids. The V gene's germline CDR1 is SGDLS and CDR2 YYNGEE.

This clonotype was observed many times. Here the CDR3 reads CASNDRLAVDTQYF. The DNA of the CDR3 is TGTGCCAGCAACGACCGACTAGCTGTAGATACGCAGTATTTT. V and J are TRBV6-1 and TRBJ2-3, with 7 bases that match TRBD2. The V segment lost 7 bases and the J segment 5 bases; nucleotides outside the gene matches: 9. Per germline, CDR1 MNHNS and CDR2 SASEGT. This CDR3 comprises 14 residues.

This clonotype has a count of ten or more. As DNA, the CDR3 is TGTGCCAGCAGTTTATTTGGGAGGGGCGGGAGCAATCAGCCCCAGCATTTT. Amino acids: CASSLFGRGGSNQPQHF. The J gene is TRBJ1-5, the V gene TRBV28, with D possibly TRBD1 on 5 matching bases. Trimming shortened V by 1 base and J by 1 base, and 14 bases separated the two germline ends. Germline loops: CDR1 MDHEN, CDR2 SYDVKM. The CDR3 is 17 residues long.

The sample holds many counts of this clonotype. This chain joins TRBV4-1 and TRBJ2-7; maybe TRBD2 (6 bases). Germline loops: CDR1 MGHRA, CDR2 YSYEKL. This CDR3 is built from 15 residues. V gave up 0 bases and J gave up 3 bases, with 12 bases separating them. The CDR3: CASSQESAGYYEQYF. CDR3 nucleotide sequence: TGCGCCAGCAGCCAAGAATCAGCGGGTTACTACGAGCAGTACTTC.

The chain is built from TRBV6-1 and TRBJ1-5; tentative D call: TRBD1 (5 bases). This CDR3 comprises 16 residues. Deletions cut 2 bases from V and 7 bases from J, with 18 bases between. The V gene's germline CDR1 is MNHNS and CDR2 SASEGT. CDR3: CASSEIQAWGRQPQHF. DNA for the CDR3: TGTGCCAGCAGTGAAATACAGGCCTGGGGTAGGCAGCCCCAGCATTTT.

This rearrangement joins TRBV6-2 or TRBV6-3 to TRBJ2-1; the D is unclear. Germline assignment: CDR1 MNHEY and CDR2 SVGEGT. This CDR3 is 12 amino acids long. The V end was cut by 6 bases, the J end by 9 bases, with 12 bases between. The CDR3: CASREKVGEQFF. The CDR3 nucleotides read TGTGCCAGCAGAGAAAAAGTTGGTGAGCAGTTCTTC.

This clonotype was observed at least ten times. The chain joins TRBV28 to TRBJ1-1; D not certain. The V end lost 5 bases, the J end lost 1 base, and 11 bases lay between the germline ends. This CDR3 contains 14 residues. The germline gives CDR1 MDHEN, CDR2 SYDVKM. The CDR3, as DNA: TGTGCCAGCAGTCCGAGGGTGAGGAACACTGAAGCTTTCTTT. Amino acid sequence: CASSPRVRNTEAFF.

This clonotype has ten or more counts. The chain recombines TRBV7-9 with TRBJ2-7, with TRBD2 matching 13 bases. With 3 bases clipped from V and 3 bases from J, the junction kept 8 bases outside the gene matches. Germline lookup yields CDR1 SEHNR and CDR2 FQNEAQ (reference sequence). This CDR3 region has 17 residues. CDR3 nucleotides: TGTGCCAGCAGCTTGGCCGGGACTAGCGGGATTTACTACGAGCAGTACTTC. This encodes CASSLAGTSGIYYEQYF.

At least ten counts were recorded for this clonotype. V and J are TRBV5-1 and TRBJ1-1; perhaps TRBD1 as D (6 bases). The CDR3 loop spans 13 amino acids. The V end was cut by 3 bases, the J end by 5 bases, with 11 bases between. CDR1 SGHRS and CDR2 YFSETQ come from the germline V gene. CDR3 residues: CASSSQGLTEAFF. The CDR3 region has the DNA TGCGCCAGCAGCTCCCAGGGGCTTACTGAAGCTTTCTTT.

The table lists this clonotype with many counts. The chain has TRBV28 and TRBJ1-5, with 9 bases aligning to TRBD1. The V gene's germline CDR1 is MDHEN and CDR2 SYDVKM. The length of the CDR3 is 17 residues. The ends lost 5 bases at V and 4 bases at J; junction bases unmatched: 12. CDR3 sequence reads: CASSPNRVGTGNQPQHF. Here the CDR3 DNA reads TGTGCCAGCAGTCCAAATCGCGTTGGGACAGGGAATCAGCCCCAGCATTTT.

At least ten counts were recorded for this clonotype. V gene TRBV5-6 combines with J gene TRBJ2-3; TRBD2 matches at 10 bases. CDR3 length equals 16 residues. Losses at the gene ends were 2 bases for V and 4 bases for J; bases not matched to a gene: 7. CDR1 and CDR2 (germline): SGHDT, YYEEEE. The CDR3 DNA is TGTGCCAGCAGCTTTTTTTCTAGCGGGAGTCCAGATACGCAGTATTTT. Translation: CASSFFSSGSPDTQYF.

This clonotype was counted at least ten times. V and J are TRBV24-1 and TRBJ2-1, with 8 positions matching TRBD1. CDR3 length equals 16 residues. The germline V gene encodes CDR1 KGHDR and CDR2 SFDVKD. With 5 bases clipped from V and 0 bases from J, the junction kept 5 bases outside the gene matches. This CDR3 reads CATSAPQGGSYNEQFF. The CDR3 DNA reads TGTGCCACCAGTGCCCCACAGGGGGGCTCCTACAATGAGCAGTTCTTC.

This clonotype was observed at least ten times. The chain recombines TRBV2 with TRBJ2-2; 8 bases align to TRBD2. The CDR3 is 15 amino acids. V was clipped by 8 bases and J by 8 bases; unmatched bases: 13. CDR1 is SNHLY and CDR2 is FYNNEI in the germline V gene. CDR3 region: CASSKLGLAPGELFF. CDR3 coding DNA: TGTGCCAGCTCGAAGCTCGGACTAGCCCCGGGGGAGCTGTTTTTT.

This clonotype appeared a few times. The chain links TRBV20-1 to TRBJ2-1; 8 positions match TRBD2. The CDR3 sequence is 15 residues long. With V trimmed by 3 bases and J by 1 base, 5 bases remained unmatched. In germline, CDR1 is DFQATT, CDR2 SNEGSKA (reference sequence). The CDR3 reads CSASLSGMSYNEQFF. CDR3 bases: TGCAGTGCTAGTCTTAGCGGGATGTCCTACAATGAGCAGTTCTTC.

Regarding this clonotype: This may come from a read error, since a much larger clone is one base off. The CDR3 region has the DNA TGTGTCAGCAGCTCGGGGAACACTGAAGCTTTCTTT. It translates to CVSSSGNTEAFF. The V and J genes are TRBV7-2 and TRBJ1-1; D ambiguous. Germline lookup yields CDR1 SGHTA and CDR2 FQGNSA. The CDR3 runs 12 residues.

This chain joins TRBV19 and TRBJ1-5, with D uncertain. Germline V lookup: CDR1 LNHDA, CDR2 SQIVND (reference sequence). The CDR3 loop spans 12 amino acids. V shed 5 bases and J shed 5 bases, with 7 bases lying between them. For the CDR3, the DNA is TGTGCCAGTAGTCTACCCTATCAGCCCCAGCATTTT. It is translated as CASSLPYQPQHF.

This clonotype has ten or more counts. This chain joins TRBV3-1 and TRBJ2-7; 8 bases fit TRBD1. Per germline, CDR1 LGHDT and CDR2 YNNKEL (reference sequence). The CDR3 sequence is 13 residues long. V lost 3 bases, J lost 4 bases, and 2 bases stayed unmatched. Here the CDR3 reads CASSHGQGYEQYF. CDR3 in DNA: TGTGCCAGCAGCCACGGACAGGGATACGAGCAGTACTTC.

This clonotype showed up many times. The chain links TRBV20-1 to TRBJ2-5; TRBD2 matches at 10 bases. V trimming: 3 bases; J trimming: 1 base; junction bases outside the gene matches: 8. Germline V lookup: CDR1 DFQATT, CDR2 SNEGSKA (reference sequence). The CDR3 loop spans 16 amino acids. The CDR3 here is CSASPDSGRIQETQYF. DNA of the CDR3: TGCAGTGCTAGTCCCGATAGCGGGAGGATCCAAGAGACCCAGTACTTC.

V and J are TRBV10-1 and TRBJ2-1; TRBD2 matches 7 bases. V was pared by 2 bases and J by 5 bases, with 15 bases of the junction left unmatched. This CDR3 spans 18 amino acids. Germline assignment: CDR1 WNHNN and CDR2 SYGVQD (reference sequence). The CDR3 region has the DNA TGCGCCAGCAGTGAGCCCTTAAAAAGGACTAGTTGGAACAATGAGCAGTTCTTC. It codes for CASSEPLKRTSWNNEQFF.

In its sample, this clonotype was seen many times. The CDR3 DNA follows: TGTGCCAGCAACGGACTAGCGGGAAGCACAGATACGCAGTATTTT. Protein: CASNGLAGSTDTQYF. This chain connects TRBV6-1 to TRBJ2-3; 12 nucleotides agree with TRBD2. The CDR3 length is 15 residues. After removal of 7 bases from V and 0 bases from J, the junction contained 2 bases not matched to a gene. Looked up from germline, CDR1 is MNHNS and CDR2 is SASEGT.

Comment on this clonotype: At one end, the junction sequence differs from germline, possibly due to a read error. V usage is TRBV28 and J usage is TRBJ1-5; no clear D gene. From germline, CDR1 is MDHEN and CDR2 SYDVKM. The CDR3 contains 17 residues. The CDR3 sequence: CAISLFGLLLGNQPQHF. The CDR3 DNA reads as TGTGCCATCAGTTTATTCGGCCTTTTGTTGGGCAATCAGCCCCAGCATTTT.

The sample holds a few counts of this clonotype. This chain connects TRBV6-1 to TRBJ2-7; possibly TRBD1 for D (5 bases). The CDR3 is made up of 12 amino acids. CDR1 is MNHNS and CDR2 is SASEGT in the germline V gene. Trimming removed 6 bases from V and 3 bases from J, with 9 bases in between. The CDR3 loop is CASRGQGYEQYF. The CDR3 DNA is TGTGCCAGCAGGGGGCAGGGCTACGAGCAGTACTTC.

This clonotype has ten or more counts. The V gene is TRBV7-2, the J gene TRBJ1-4; 9 nucleotides align to TRBD1. CDR1 and CDR2 (germline): SGHTA, FQGNSA. After removal of 6 bases from V and 8 bases from J, the junction contained 13 bases not matched to a gene. The CDR3 totals 16 residues. The CDR3 loop is CASRGDKGTGREKLFF. The CDR3 region has the DNA TGTGCCAGCAGGGGGGATAAAGGGACAGGGCGCGAAAAACTGTTTTTT.